This entry concerns a single TCR beta chain. Its antigen remains unknown. This specimen comes from a study of T cell responses to AZD1222 COVID-19 vaccine. Study-wide points: Spike-specific TCR breadth and depth rose after two AZD1222 doses. Donor demographics were predominantly white British with a female majority; clonal diversity may be underestimated. Just a handful of AZD1222 recipients tested seropositive at baseline.

This CDR3 comprises 16 residues. Trimming took 3 bases from V and 0 from J, leaving 14 bases between them. Germline CDR1 reads KGHSH; CDR2 reads LQKENI. The method was immunoSEQ multiplex PCR; TCRdb's version includes in-frame clones alone and lacks a portion of them. The table has about 78,000 clones, about nine tenths seen once. The source of this sequence is an adult who received the AZD1222 COVID-19 vaccine. The sample was peripheral blood, taken 28 days after the second AZD1222 dose. The chain uses TRBV18 and TRBJ1-1, with D possibly being TRBD1 (5 bases). CDR3 amino acids: CASSPGQASVNTEAFF. CDR3 DNA: TGTGCCAGCTCACCGGGGCAGGCGTCGGTGAACACTGAAGCTTTCTTT.